What follows is one T cell receptor beta chain and its context. Assay: immunoSEQ multiplex PCR; the TCRdb copy retains only in-frame clones and omits some. This sample has about 240,000 clones, with roughly 80% found just once. Germline V gene data show CDR1 as LNHNV and CDR2 as YYDKDF (reference sequence). CDR3 length equals 17 residues. V trimming: 2 bases; J trimming: 1 base; junction bases outside the gene matches: 8. The sample is drawn from a study of blood T cell repertoires in COVID-19. Study overall: PBMCs, B-cell-depleted T cells, or T cells provided the cDNA or gDNA that made up the material.

This receptor was obtained from a woman under 30 with acute or convalescent COVID-19. The chain couples TRBV15 to TRBJ2-1; 7 bases map to TRBD2. Sequencing was carried out using peripheral blood. The CDR3 here is CATSRPLAVNSYNEQFF. For the CDR3, the DNA is TGTGCCACCAGCAGACCCCTAGCGGTAAATTCCTACAATGAGCAGTTCTTC.